These 5 T cell receptor beta chains came from one sample sequenced in a study of beta chain features in type 1 diabetes. Since all of the isolated RNA was reverse transcribed, expressed TCRB transcripts were what got sequenced. TCRdb's table, derived via immunoSEQ multiplex PCR, lists solely in-frame clones and lacks some. Among about 350,000 clones listed, 20% were seen once. Material: naive CD4+ T cells from blood. The receptor source for this set is a woman under 30 in good health.

The chain has TRBV9 and TRBJ1-1; D is perhaps TRBD1 (5 bases). The CDR3 loop spans 15 amino acids. CDR1 is SGDLS, CDR2 YYNGEE, per germline. Deletions cut 4 bases from V and 0 bases from J, with 13 bases between. The DNA of the CDR3 is TGTGCCAGCAGCCCCAGGGAGGGATTGAACACTGAAGCTTTCTTT. Its translation is CASSPREGLNTEAFF.

The V and J genes are TRBV6-5 and TRBJ2-7; the D is unclear. The CDR3 is 13 residues long. The V end was cut by 7 bases, the J end by 3 bases, with 13 bases between. Per germline, CDR1 MNHEY and CDR2 SVGAGI. The DNA for the CDR3 is TGTGCCAGCAAACCTAGGCAAAACTACGAGCAGTACTTC. Amino acid sequence: CASKPRQNYEQYF.

This clone was recorded a few times. The same CDR3 is also encoded by other DNA sequences in this sample. CDR3 DNA: TGTGCCAGCAGCTCGGGACTAGCGGGGGATACGCAGTATTTT. This translates into CASSSGLAGDTQYF. This sequence joins TRBV7-2 and TRBJ2-3; 13 positions match TRBD2. Per germline, CDR1 SGHTA and CDR2 FQGNSA. The CDR3 totals 14 residues. V was pared by 4 bases and J by 6 bases, with 1 base of the junction left unmatched. Filled out from reference TRBV7-2 and TRBJ2-3, the complete variable domain reads GAGVSQSPSNKVTEKGKDVELRCDPISGHTALYWYRQSLGQGLEFLIYFQGNSAPDKSGLPSDRFSAERTGGSVSTLTIQRTQQEDSAVYLCASSSGLAGDTQYFGPGTRLTVL.

The CDR3, as DNA: TGTGCCAGCAGCTTATCGCGTAACACCGGGGAGCTGTTTTTT. Residues: CASSLSRNTGELFF. This rearrangement joins TRBV7-2 to TRBJ2-2, with D hard to call. The CDR3 runs 14 residues. The V gene lost 2 bases and the J gene lost 2 bases, with 6 bases spanning the gap. Germline assignment: CDR1 SGHTA and CDR2 FQGNSA. The whole variable domain, filled in from reference TRBV7-2 and TRBJ2-2, reads GAGVSQSPSNKVTEKGKDVELRCDPISGHTALYWYRQSLGQGLEFLIYFQGNSAPDKSGLPSDRFSAERTGGSVSTLTIQRTQQEDSAVYLCASSLSRNTGELFFGEGSRLTVL.

The V gene is TRBV11-1, the J gene TRBJ2-1, with TRBD2 identical over 9 bases. The junction had 15 bases not matched to a gene; V was cut back by 6 bases and J by 6 bases. CDR1 and CDR2 (germline): SGHAT, FQDESV (reference sequence). CDR3 size: 17 residues. CDR3 loop: CASSLRSRLAATNEQFF. The CDR3, as DNA: TGTGCCAGCAGTCTAAGGTCTCGACTAGCGGCCACCAATGAGCAGTTCTTC.